In its sample, the clone carrying this T cell receptor beta chain was seen once. Trimming removed 6 bases from V and 3 bases from J, with 9 bases in between. The CDR3 runs to 13 residues. Sequenced by immunoSEQ multiplex PCR; TCRdb stores in-frame clones only, minus some. The sample shows 190,000 or so clones, roughly nine tenths of them seen only once. The data belong to a study of T cell responses to AZD1222 COVID-19 vaccine. The sample in question was peripheral blood, obtained 28 days after the second AZD1222 dose. The V call is TRBV12-3 or TRBV12-4, the J call TRBJ2-1; D tentatively fits TRBD1 or TRBD2 (5 bases each). This clonotype originated in an adult who received the AZD1222 COVID-19 vaccine. CDR3: CASRGRVYNEQFF. CDR3 sequence (DNA): TGTGCCAGCAGGGGACGGGTCTACAATGAGCAGTTCTTC.